Detailed here is one TCR beta chain. This clonotype was seen a handful of times. Its antigen remains undetermined. No base qualities exist here, and no much larger clone lies one base off it. The source of the sample is a study of blood T cells in healthy people across ages (dated by TCRdb to 2014 to 2015). Context from the whole study: In model experiments, template switching captured about one uniquely barcoded TCR beta cDNA molecule for every two T cells. Age-related changes in TCR beta repertoire diversity were measured in the study by deep sequencing normalized with unique cDNA molecular identifiers. The donors were split into four age groups: young (average 16 years), middle-aged (around 40), aged (roughly 60) and long-lived (over 75). To avoid experimental bias, donors of different ages were distributed randomly across sequencing lanes. Two additional independent replicas of 1 million unique cDNA reads from the same blood draw were analyzed for two donors (one aged 18 to 30 and one aged 80 or older). The full study reports these points: As age increased, observed TCR beta diversity per million T cells dropped in a roughly linear way, and a significant reduction was already evident by age roughly 36. The CMV infection status of donors was not known, potentially confounding age-related changes in expanded clonotypes. Estimates of total diversity based on one million sequenced T cells were considered lower bounds and underestimates. Because profiling used bulk unsorted PBMCs, naive and antigen-experienced compartments could not be compared conclusively. The percentage of naive T cells measured by flow cytometry correlated strongly with observed TCR beta diversity. The long-lived group showed more naive CD4+ T cells, fewer expanded clones and increased TCR diversity than the aged group, suggesting age selection.

The receptor library was made with 5' RACE. The instrument given in TCRdb is Illumina HiSeq 2500. A second PCR of about 7 to 12 cycles was performed with a sample-barcoded 5' primer and a J-beta primer mix. A unique molecular identifier was introduced onto each TCR beta cDNA molecule by a template-switch 5' adaptor carrying 12 random nucleotides. Each sample yielded at least 3 million CDR3-containing paired-end reads. All of the RNA was converted into first-strand cDNA using the Mint cDNA synthesis kit, with a TRBC-specific oligonucleotide serving as the primer. After uracil-DNA glycosylase treatment, a first 18-cycle PCR used universal primers M1SS and BC2_uni_R on all cDNA. The published analysis was carried out like this. Each sample was normalized by randomly selecting 1 million high-quality reads, each carrying a distinct molecular identifier. Reads sharing molecular identifiers were discarded rather than binned into consensus sequences. MiTCR, set to a Q25 quality threshold and the strictest error-elimination algorithm, was used for CDR3 identification, clonotype clustering and error correction. A nonparametric unseen species model with Euler transformation was used to estimate a lower bound on total TCR beta diversity. Starting from the raw public reads, TCRdb applied fastp trimming at Q25, assembled clones with MiXCR and retained in-frame beta chains. Entries are consolidated by CDR3 protein sequence, retaining the most common genes and DNA. TCRdb's processing, not the authors', yielded these V and J calls. In all, the sample holds about 730,000 distinct CDR3 sequences, and 43% of those were seen once. The ten largest clonotypes hold more than 20% of the sample.

CDR1 LGHNA and CDR2 YNFKEQ are derived from the germline V gene. Reading from cysteine to phenylalanine, the CDR3 counts 16 amino acids. The DNA shown is the 48-base CDR3, in frame from base 1. The V end gives up 5 bases and the J end 10 bases, leaving 14 bases in the junction not matched to a gene. The roughly 39 donors, aged about 6 to 90 years, were systemically healthy Caucasian individuals from Russia. Each donor gave roughly 9 milliliters of peripheral blood, drawn into EDTA-treated Vacutainer tubes. PBMCs were isolated by Ficoll-Paque density-gradient centrifugation, with at least 6 million obtained per sample. Trizol reagent was used to extract total RNA from PBMCs, with at least 6 micrograms per sample. For every donor, flow cytometry on a PBMC aliquot measured the percentage of naive CD45RAhigh/CD27high T cells.

Sequencing was done on a sample of blood. The chain uses TRBV4-2 and TRBJ2-1; TRBD2 lines up with 10 middle nucleotides. The receptor's source is an older woman in good health. The CDR3 here reads CASSAQREGLSGEQFF. The DNA is TGTGCCAGCAGCGCCCAGCGGGAGGGCCTATCTGGGGAGCAGTTCTTC.